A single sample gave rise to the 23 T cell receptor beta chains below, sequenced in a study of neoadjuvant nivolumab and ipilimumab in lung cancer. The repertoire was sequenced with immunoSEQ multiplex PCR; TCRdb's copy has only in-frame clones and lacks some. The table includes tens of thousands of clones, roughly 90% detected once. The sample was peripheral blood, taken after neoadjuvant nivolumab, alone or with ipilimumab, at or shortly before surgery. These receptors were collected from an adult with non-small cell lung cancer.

CDR3 loop: CASSVLEINNEQFF. CDR3 sequence (DNA): TGCGCCAGCAGCGTTTTGGAGATTAACAATGAGCAGTTCTTC. The V gene is TRBV5-1, the J gene TRBJ2-1; D unclear. This CDR3 spans 14 amino acids. V was cut by 4 bases and J by 5 bases, with 13 bases left in between. Germline V CDR1 and CDR2: SGHRS, YFSETQ. The full variable domain, completed using reference TRBV5-1 and TRBJ2-1, is KAGVTQTPRYLIKTRGQQVTLSCSPISGHRSVSWYQQTPGQGLQFLFEYFSETQRNKGNFPGRFSGRQFSNSRSEMNVSTLELGDSALYLCASSVLEINNEQFFGPGTRLTVL.

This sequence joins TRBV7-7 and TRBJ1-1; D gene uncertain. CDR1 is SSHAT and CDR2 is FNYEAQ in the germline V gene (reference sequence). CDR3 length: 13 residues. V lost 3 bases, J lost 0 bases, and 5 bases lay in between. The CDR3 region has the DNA TGTGCCAGCAGCTTGACGGTGAACACTGAAGCTTTCTTT. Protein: CASSLTVNTEAFF.

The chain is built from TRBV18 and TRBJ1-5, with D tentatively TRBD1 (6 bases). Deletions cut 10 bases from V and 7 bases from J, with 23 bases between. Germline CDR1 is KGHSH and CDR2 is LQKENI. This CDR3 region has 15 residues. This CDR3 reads CATSPQGGTNQPQHF. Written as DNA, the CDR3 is TGTGCCACCTCCCCCCAAGGGGGGACGAACCAGCCCCAGCATTTT.

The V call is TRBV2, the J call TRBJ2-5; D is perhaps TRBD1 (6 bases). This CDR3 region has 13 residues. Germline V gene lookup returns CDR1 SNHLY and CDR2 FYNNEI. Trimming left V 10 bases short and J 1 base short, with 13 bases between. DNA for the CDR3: TGTGCCATCCTGAGGGGGACCCAAGAGACCCAGTACTTC. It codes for CAILRGTQETQYF.

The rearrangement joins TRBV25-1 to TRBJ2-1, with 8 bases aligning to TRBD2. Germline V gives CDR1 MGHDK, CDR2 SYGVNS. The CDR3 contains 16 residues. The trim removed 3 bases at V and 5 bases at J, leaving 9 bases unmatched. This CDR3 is CASSDDRTSPDNEQFF. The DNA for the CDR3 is TGTGCCAGCAGTGACGATAGGACTAGCCCGGACAATGAGCAGTTCTTC.

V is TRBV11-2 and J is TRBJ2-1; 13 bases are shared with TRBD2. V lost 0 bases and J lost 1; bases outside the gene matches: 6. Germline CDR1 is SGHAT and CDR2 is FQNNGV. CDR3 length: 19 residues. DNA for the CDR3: TGTGCCAGCAGCTTAGATTGGACTAGCGGGAGAGTGTCCTACAATGAGCAGTTCTTC. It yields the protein CASSLDWTSGRVSYNEQFF.

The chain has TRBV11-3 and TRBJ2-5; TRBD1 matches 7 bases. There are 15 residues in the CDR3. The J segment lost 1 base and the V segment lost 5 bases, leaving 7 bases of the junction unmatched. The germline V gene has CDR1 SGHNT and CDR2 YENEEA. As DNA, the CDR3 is TGTGCCAGCAGCAAACGGACAGGCGTCCAAGAGACCCAGTACTTC. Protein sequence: CASSKRTGVQETQYF.

The CDR3 sequence is CASTSWTGGAVGANVLTF. DNA for the CDR3: TGTGCCAGCACCTCTTGGACAGGGGGCGCGGTGGGGGCCAACGTCCTGACTTTC. V and J are TRBV7-9 and TRBJ2-6, with 11 bases aligning to TRBD1. The germline V gene has CDR1 SEHNR and CDR2 FQNEAQ (reference sequence). This CDR3 comprises 18 residues. Losses at the gene ends were 7 bases for V and 4 bases for J; bases not matched to a gene: 12.

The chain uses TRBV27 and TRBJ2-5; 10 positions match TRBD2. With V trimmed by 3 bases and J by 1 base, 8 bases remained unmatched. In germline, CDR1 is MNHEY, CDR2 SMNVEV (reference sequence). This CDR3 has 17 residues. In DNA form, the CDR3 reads TGTGCCAGCAGTTTCCGAACTAGCGGGAACCGCCAAGAGACCCAGTACTTC. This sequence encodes CASSFRTSGNRQETQYF.

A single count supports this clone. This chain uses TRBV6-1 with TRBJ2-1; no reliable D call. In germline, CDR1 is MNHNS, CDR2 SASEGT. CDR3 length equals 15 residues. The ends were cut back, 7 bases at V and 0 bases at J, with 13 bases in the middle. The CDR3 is CASNPGPSSYNEQFF. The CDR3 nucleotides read TGTGCCAGCAATCCGGGCCCGAGCTCCTACAATGAGCAGTTCTTC.

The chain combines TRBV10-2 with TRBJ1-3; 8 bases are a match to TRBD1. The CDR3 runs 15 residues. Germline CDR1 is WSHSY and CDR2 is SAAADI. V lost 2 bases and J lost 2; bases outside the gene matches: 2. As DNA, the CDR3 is TGCGCCAGCAGTGAGCCGGACAGGGCTGGAAACACCATATATTTT. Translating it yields CASSEPDRAGNTIYF.

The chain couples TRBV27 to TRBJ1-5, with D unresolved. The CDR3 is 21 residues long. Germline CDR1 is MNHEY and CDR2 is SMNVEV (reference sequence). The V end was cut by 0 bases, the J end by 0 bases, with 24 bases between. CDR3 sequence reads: CASSLSLTRPRVPDSNQPQHF. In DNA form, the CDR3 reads TGTGCCAGCAGTTTATCCTTAACCCGGCCCCGGGTCCCGGATAGCAATCAGCCCCAGCATTTT.

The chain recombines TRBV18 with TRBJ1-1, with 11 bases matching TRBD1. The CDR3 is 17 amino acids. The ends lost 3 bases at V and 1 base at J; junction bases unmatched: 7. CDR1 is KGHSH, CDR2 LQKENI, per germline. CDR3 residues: CASSPRDRGRKNTEAFF. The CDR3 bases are TGTGCCAGCTCACCGAGGGACAGGGGGAGGAAGAACACTGAAGCTTTCTTT.

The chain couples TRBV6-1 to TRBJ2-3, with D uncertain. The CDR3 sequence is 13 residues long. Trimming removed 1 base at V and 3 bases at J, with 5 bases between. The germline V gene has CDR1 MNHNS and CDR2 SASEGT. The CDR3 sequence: CASSEVNTDTQYF. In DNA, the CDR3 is TGTGCCAGCAGTGAAGTAAATACAGATACGCAGTATTTT.

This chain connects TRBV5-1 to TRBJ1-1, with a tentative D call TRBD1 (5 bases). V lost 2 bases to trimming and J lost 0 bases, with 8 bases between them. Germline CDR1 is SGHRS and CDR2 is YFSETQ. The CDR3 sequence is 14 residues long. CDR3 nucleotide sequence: TGCGCCAGCAGCTTAACAGGCATGAACACTGAAGCTTTCTTT. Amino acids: CASSLTGMNTEAFF.

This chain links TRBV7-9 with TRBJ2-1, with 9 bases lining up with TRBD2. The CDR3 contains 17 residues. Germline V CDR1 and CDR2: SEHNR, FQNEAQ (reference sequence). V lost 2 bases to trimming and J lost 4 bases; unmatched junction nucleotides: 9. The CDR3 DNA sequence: TGTGCCAGCAGCTTAAACGTAGCGGGAGTAGTATACAATGAGCAGTTCTTC. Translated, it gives CASSLNVAGVVYNEQFF.

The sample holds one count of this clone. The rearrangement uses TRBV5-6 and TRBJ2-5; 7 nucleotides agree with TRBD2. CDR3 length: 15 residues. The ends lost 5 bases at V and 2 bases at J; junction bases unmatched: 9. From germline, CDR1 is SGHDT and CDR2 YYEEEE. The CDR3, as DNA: TGTGCCAGCAGTCCACCGGGACTAACTCAAGAGACCCAGTACTTC. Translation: CASSPPGLTQETQYF.

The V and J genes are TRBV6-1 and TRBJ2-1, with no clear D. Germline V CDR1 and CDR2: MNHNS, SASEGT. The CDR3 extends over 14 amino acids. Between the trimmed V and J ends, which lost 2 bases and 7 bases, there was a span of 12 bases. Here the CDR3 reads CASSETGGINEQFF. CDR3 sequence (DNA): TGTGCCAGCAGTGAAACGGGCGGAATAAATGAGCAGTTCTTC.

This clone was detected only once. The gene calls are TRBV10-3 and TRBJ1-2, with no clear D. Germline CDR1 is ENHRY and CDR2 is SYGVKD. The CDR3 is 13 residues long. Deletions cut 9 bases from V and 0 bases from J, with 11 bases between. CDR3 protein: CAILGEANYGYTF. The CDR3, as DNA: TGTGCCATTCTAGGTGAGGCTAACTATGGCTACACCTTC.

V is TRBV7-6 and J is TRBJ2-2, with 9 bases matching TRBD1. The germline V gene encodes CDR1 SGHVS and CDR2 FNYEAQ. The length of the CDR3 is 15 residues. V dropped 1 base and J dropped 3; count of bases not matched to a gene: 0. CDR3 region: CASSLGTGDTGELFF. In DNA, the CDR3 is TGTGCCAGCAGCTTAGGGACAGGGGACACCGGGGAGCTGTTTTTT.

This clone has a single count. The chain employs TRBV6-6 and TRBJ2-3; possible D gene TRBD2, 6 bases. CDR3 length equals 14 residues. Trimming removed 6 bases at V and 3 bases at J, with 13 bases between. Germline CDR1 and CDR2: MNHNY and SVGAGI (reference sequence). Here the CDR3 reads CASRPEGLTDTQYF. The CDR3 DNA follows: TGTGCCAGCAGACCGGAGGGCCTGACAGATACGCAGTATTTT.

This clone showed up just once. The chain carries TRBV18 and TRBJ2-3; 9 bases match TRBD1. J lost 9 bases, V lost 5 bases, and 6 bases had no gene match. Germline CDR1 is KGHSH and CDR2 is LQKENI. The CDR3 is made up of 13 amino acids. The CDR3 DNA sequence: TGTGCCAGCTCAGTACAGGGGGCTGAGACGCAGTATTTT. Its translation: CASSVQGAETQYF.

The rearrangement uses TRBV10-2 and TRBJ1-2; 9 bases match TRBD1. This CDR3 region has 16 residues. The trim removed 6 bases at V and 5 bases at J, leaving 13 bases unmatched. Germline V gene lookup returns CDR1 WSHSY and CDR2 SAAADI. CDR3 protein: CASSGSHTGGAYGYTF. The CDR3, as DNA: TGCGCCAGCAGCGGGTCCCATACAGGGGGCGCATATGGCTACACCTTC.